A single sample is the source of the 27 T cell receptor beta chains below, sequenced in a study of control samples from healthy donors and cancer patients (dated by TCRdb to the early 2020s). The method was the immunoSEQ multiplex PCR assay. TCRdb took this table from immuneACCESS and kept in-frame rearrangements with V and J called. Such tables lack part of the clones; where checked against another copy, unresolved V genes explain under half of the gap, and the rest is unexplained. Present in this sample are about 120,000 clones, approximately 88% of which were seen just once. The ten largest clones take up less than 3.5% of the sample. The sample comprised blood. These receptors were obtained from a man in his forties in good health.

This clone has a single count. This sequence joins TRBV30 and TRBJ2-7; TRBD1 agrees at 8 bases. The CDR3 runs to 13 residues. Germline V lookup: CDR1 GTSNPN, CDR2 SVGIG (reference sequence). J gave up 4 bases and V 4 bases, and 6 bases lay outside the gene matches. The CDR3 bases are TGTGCCTGGAAGCAGGGGGCCGGGTACGAGCAGTACTTC. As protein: CAWKQGAGYEQYF.

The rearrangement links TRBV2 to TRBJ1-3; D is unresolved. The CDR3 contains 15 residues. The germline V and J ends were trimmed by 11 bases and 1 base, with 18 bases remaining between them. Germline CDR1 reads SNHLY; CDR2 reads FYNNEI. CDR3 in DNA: TGTGCCTCCGAGGCGTCGGACTTTTCTGGAAACACCATATATTTT. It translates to CASEASDFSGNTIYF.

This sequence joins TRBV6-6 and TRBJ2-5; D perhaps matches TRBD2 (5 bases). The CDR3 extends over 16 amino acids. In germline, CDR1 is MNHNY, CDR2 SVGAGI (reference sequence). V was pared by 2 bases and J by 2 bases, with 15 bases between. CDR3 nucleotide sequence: TGTGCCAGCAGTTACGGCACGGCAGGAGGTCAAGAGACCCAGTACTTC. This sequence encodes CASSYGTAGGQETQYF.

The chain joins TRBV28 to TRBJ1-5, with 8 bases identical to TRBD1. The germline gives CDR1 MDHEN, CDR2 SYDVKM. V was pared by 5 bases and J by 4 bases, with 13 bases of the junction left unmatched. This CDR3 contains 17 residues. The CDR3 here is CASSPRRGTGKNQPQHF. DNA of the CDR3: TGTGCCAGCAGTCCTAGACGCGGGACAGGAAAAAATCAGCCCCAGCATTTT.

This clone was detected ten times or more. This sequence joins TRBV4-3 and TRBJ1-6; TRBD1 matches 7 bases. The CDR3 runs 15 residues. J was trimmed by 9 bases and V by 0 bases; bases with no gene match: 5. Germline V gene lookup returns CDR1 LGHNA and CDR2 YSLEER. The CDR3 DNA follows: TGCGCCAGCAGCCAAGATCGGGACAGCCTTTCACCCCTCCACTTT. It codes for CASSQDRDSLSPLHF.

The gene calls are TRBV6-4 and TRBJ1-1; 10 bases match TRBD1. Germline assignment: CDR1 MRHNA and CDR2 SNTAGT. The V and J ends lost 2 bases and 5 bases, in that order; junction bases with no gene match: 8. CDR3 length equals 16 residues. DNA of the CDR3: TGTGCCAGCAGTGACGGGCTGGGGACAGGGGTTACTGAAGCTTTCTTT. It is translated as CASSDGLGTGVTEAFF.

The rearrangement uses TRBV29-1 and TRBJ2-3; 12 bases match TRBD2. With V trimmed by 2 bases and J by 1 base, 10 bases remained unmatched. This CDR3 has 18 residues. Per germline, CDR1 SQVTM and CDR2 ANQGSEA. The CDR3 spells CSVESRLAGELGTDTQYF. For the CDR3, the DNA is TGCAGCGTTGAAAGTCGACTAGCGGGGGAGCTTGGCACAGATACGCAGTATTTT.

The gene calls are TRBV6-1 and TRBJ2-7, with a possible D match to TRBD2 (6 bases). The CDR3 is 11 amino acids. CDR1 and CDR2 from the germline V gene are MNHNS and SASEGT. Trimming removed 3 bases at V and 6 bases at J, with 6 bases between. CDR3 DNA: TGTGCCAGCAGTGAGGGGGGCGAGCAGTACTTC. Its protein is CASSEGGEQYF.

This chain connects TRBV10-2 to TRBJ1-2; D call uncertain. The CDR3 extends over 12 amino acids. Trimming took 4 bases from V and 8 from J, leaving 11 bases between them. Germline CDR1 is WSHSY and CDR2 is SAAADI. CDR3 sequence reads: CASSASTHGYTF. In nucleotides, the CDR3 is TGCGCCAGCAGTGCCTCGACACACGGCTACACCTTC.

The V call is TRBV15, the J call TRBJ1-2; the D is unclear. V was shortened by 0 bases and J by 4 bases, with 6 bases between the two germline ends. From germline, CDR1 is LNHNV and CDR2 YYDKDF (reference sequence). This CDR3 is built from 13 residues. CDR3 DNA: TGTGCCACCAGCAGAGAAGGGTCCTATGGCTACACCTTC. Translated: CATSREGSYGYTF.

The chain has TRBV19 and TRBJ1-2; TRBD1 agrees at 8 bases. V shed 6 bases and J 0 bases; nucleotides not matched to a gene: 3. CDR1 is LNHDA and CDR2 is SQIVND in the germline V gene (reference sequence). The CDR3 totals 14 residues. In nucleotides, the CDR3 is TGTGCCAGTAGCTCACAGGGGGCTAACTATGGCTACACCTTC. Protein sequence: CASSSQGANYGYTF.

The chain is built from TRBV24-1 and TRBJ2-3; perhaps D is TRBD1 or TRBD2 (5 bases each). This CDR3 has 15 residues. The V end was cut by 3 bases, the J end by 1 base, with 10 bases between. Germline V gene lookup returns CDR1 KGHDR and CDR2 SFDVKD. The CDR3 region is CATSDRQGGTDTQYF. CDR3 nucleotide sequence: TGTGCCACCAGTGATAGGCAGGGAGGCACAGATACGCAGTATTTT.

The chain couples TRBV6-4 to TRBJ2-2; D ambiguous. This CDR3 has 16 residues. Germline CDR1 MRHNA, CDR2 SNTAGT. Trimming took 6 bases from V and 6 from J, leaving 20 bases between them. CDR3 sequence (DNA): TGTGCCAGCAGCCCTACCCCGCGGTCCCAGGCCGGGGAGCTGTTTTTT. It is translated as CASSPTPRSQAGELFF.

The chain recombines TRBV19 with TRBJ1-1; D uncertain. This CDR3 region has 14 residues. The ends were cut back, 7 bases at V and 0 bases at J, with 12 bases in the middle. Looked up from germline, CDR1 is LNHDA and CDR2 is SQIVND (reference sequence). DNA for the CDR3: TGTGCCAGTAATGAAAGGCCTATGAACACTGAAGCTTTCTTT. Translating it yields CASNERPMNTEAFF.

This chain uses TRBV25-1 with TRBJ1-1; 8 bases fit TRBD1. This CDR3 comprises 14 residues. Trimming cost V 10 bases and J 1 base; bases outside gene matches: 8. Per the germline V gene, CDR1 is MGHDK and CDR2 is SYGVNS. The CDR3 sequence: CATNSGTGNTEAFF. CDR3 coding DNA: TGTGCCACCAATTCCGGGACAGGGAACACTGAAGCTTTCTTT.

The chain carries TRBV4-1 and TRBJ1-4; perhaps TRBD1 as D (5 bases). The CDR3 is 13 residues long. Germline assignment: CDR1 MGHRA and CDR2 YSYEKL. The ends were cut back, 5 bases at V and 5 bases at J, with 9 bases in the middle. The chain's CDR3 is CASSIRQNEKLFF. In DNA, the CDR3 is TGCGCCAGCAGCATTCGACAGAATGAAAAACTGTTTTTT.

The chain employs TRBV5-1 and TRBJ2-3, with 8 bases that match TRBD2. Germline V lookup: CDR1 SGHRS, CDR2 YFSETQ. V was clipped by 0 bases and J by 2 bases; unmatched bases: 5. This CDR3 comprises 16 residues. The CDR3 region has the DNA TGCGCCAGCAGCTTGGCCCGCGGGGGGAACACAGATACGCAGTATTTT. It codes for CASSLARGGNTDTQYF.

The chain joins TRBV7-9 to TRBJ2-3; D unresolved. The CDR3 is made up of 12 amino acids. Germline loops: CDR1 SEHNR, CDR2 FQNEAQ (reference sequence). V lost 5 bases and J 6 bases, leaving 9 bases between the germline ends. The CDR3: CASSPGLDTQYF. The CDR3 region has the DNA TGTGCCAGCAGCCCCGGGCTGGATACGCAGTATTTT.

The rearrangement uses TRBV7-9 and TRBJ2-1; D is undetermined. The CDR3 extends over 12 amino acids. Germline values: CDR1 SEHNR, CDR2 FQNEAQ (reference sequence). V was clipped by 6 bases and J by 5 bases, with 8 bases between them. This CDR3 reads CASSQWDNEQFF. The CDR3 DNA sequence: TGTGCCAGCAGTCAATGGGACAATGAGCAGTTCTTC.

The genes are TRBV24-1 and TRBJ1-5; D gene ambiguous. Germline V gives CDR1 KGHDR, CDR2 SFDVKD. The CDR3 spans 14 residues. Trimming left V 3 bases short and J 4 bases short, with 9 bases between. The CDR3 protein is CATSDPTQNQPQHF. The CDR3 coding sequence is TGTGCCACCAGTGATCCGACACAAAATCAGCCCCAGCATTTT.

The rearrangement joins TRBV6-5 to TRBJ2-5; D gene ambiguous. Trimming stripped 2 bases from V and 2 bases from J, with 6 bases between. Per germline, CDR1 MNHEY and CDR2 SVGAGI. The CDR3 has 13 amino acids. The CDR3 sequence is CASSYRVQETQYF. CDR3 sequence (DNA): TGTGCCAGCAGTTACAGGGTTCAAGAGACCCAGTACTTC.

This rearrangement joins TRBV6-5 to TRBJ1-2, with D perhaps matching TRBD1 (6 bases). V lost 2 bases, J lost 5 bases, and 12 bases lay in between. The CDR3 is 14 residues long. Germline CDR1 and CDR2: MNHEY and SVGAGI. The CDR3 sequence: CASSYGGASYGYTF. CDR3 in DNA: TGTGCCAGCAGTTACGGGGGGGCGTCATATGGCTACACCTTC.

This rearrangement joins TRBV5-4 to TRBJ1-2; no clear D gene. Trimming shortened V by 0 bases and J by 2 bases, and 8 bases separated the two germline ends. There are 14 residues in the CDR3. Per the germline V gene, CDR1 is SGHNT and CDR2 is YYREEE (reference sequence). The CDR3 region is CASSLEGRNYGYTF. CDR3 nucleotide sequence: TGTGCCAGCAGCTTGGAGGGCAGAAACTATGGCTACACCTTC.

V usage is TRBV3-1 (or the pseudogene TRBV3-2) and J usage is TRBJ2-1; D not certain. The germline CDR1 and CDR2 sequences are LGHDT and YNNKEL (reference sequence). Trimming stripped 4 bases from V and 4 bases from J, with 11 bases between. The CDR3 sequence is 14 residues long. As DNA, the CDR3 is TGTGCCAGCAGCCTGGGCTATCGGTACAATGAGCAGTTCTTC. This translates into CASSLGYRYNEQFF.

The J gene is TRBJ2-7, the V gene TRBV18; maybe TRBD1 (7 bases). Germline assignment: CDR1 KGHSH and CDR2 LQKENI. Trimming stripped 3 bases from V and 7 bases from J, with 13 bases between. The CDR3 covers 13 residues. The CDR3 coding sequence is TGTGCCAGCTCACCTGACAGGGCGGGGGAGCAGTACTTC. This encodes CASSPDRAGEQYF.

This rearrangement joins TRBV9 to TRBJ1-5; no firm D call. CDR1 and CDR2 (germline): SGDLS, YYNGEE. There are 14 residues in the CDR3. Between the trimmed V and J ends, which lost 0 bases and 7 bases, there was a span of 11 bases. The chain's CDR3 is CASSVGVSGQPQHF. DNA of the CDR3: TGTGCCAGCAGCGTAGGGGTATCGGGACAGCCCCAGCATTTT.

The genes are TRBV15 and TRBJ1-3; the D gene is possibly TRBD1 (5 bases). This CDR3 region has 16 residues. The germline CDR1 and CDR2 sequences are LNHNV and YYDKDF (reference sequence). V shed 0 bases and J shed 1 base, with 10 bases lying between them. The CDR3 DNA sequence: TGTGCCACCAGCAGAGATCCCCCAGGGTCTGGAAACACCATATATTTT. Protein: CATSRDPPGSGNTIYF.